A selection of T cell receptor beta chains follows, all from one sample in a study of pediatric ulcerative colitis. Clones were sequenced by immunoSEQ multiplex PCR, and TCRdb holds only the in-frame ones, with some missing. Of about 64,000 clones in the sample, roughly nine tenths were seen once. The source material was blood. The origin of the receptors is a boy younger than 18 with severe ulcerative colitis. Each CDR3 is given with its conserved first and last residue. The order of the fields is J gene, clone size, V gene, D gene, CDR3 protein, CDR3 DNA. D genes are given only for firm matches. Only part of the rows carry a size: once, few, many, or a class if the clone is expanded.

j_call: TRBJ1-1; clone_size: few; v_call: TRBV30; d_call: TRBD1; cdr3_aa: CAYRDSEVEPRTNTEAFF; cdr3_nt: TGTGCCTATCGGGACAGCGAGGTCGAACCCCGTACGAACACTGAAGCTTTCTTT
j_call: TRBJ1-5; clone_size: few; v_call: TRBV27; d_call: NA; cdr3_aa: CASRRTDRNQPQHF; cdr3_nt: TGTGCCAGCAGGCGGACGGACCGCAATCAGCCCCAGCATTTT
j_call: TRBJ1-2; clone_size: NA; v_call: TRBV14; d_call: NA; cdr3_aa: CASSQLGGLRGYTF; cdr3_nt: TGTGCCAGCAGCCAACTTGGGGGCCTGAGGGGCTACACCTTC
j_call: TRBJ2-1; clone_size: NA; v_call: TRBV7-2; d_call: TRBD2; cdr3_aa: CASSLSPGGYNEQFF; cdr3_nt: TGTGCCAGCAGCTTATCACCGGGGGGTTACAATGAGCAGTTCTTC
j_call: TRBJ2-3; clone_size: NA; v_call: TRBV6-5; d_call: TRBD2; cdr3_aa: CASSYTGGTTDTQYF; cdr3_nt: TGTGCCAGCAGTTACACGGGAGGTACGACAGATACGCAGTATTTT
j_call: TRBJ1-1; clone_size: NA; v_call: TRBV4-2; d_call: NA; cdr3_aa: CASSQDIFGQNTEAFF; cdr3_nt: TGTGCCAGCAGCCAAGATATATTTGGACAGAACACTGAAGCTTTCTTT
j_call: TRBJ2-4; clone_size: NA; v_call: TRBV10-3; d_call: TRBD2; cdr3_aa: CAIRERERNIQYF; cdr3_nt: TGTGCCATCAGAGAGCGGGAGCGTAACATTCAGTACTTC
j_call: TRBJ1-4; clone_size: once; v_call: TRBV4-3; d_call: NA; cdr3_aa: CASSQVSGSNEKLFF; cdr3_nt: TGCGCCAGCAGCCAAGTTTCAGGGTCTAATGAAAAACTGTTTTTT
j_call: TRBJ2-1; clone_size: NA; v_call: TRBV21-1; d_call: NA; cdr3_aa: CASSLKRLADYNEQFF; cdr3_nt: TGTGCCAGCAGCCTTAAGAGACTAGCGGACTACAATGAGCAGTTCTTC
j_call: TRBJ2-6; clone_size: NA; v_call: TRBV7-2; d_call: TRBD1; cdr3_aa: CASSWLTGAGANVLTF; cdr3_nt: TGTGCCAGCAGCTGGCTGACAGGGGCTGGGGCCAACGTCCTGACTTTC
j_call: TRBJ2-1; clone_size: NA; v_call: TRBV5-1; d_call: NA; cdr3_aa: CASSLWGESYNEQFF; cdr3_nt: TGCGCCAGCAGCTTGTGGGGGGAGTCCTACAATGAGCAGTTCTTC
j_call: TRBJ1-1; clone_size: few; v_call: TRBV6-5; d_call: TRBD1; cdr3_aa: CASSRRTGNTEAFF; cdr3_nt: TGTGCCAGCAGTAGAAGGACAGGCAACACTGAAGCTTTCTTT
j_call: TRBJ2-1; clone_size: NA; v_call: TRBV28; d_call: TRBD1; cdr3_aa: CASTTDRGLFF; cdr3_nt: TGTGCCAGCACCACAGACAGGGGGCTGTTCTTC
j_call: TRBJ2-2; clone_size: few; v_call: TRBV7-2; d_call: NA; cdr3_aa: CASSTPYRAGELFF; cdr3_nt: TGTGCCAGCAGCACACCCTACAGGGCCGGGGAGCTGTTTTTT
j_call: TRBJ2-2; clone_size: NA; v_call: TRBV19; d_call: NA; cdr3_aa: CASSMEITGELFF; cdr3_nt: TGTGCCAGTAGTATGGAAATCACCGGGGAGCTGTTTTTT
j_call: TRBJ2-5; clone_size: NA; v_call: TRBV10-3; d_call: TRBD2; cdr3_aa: CAISESSVFLESGEGQETQYF; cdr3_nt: TGTGCCATCAGTGAGTCGTCAGTATTTCTGGAGTCCGGGGAGGGCCAAGAGACCCAGTACTTC
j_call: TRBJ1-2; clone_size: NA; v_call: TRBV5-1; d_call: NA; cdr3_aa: CASSLVPDSFYGYTF; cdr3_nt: TGCGCCAGCAGCTTGGTCCCCGACAGCTTCTATGGCTACACCTTC
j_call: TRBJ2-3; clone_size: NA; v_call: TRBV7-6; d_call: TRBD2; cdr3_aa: CASSSPGLAGPGLSTDTQYF; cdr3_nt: TGTGCCAGCAGCTCCCCCGGACTAGCGGGCCCCGGACTTAGCACAGATACGCAGTATTTT
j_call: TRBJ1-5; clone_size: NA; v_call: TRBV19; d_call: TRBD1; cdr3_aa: CASSMPNDRVQPQHF; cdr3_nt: TGTGCCAGTAGTATGCCGAACGACAGGGTTCAGCCCCAGCATTTT
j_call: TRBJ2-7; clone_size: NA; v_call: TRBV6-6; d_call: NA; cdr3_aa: CASSYGGTTSYEQYF; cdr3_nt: TGTGCCAGCAGTTACGGCGGGACAACCTCCTACGAGCAGTACTTC
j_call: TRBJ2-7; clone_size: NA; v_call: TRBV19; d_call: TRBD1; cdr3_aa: CASSIAGQGYEQYF; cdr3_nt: TGTGCCAGTAGTATTGCGGGACAGGGATACGAGCAGTACTTC
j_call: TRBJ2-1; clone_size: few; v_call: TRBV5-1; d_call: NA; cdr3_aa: CASSLVGQQYNEQFF; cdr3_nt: TGCGCCAGCAGCTTGGTAGGTCAGCAATACAATGAGCAGTTCTTC
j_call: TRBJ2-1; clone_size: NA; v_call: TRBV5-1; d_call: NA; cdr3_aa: CASSSRTDSYNEQFF; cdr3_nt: TGCGCCAGCAGCTCCCGGACTGACAGTTACAATGAGCAGTTCTTC
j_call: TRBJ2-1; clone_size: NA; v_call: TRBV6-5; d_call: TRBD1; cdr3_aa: CASSLYRDRGLDEQFF; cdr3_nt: TGTGCCAGCAGTTTATACCGGGACAGGGGCCTCGATGAGCAGTTCTTC